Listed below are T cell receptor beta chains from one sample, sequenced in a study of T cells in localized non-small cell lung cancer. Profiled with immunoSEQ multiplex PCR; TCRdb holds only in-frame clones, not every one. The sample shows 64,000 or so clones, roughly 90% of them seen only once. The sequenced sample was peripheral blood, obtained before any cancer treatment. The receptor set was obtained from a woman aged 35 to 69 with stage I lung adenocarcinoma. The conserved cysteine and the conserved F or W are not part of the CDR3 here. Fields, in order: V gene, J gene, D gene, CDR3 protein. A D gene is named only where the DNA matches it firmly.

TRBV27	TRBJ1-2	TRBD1	ASSLSPGQGDYGYT
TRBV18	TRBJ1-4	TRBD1	ASSPFGTDNNEKLF
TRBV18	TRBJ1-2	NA	ASSSSSNYGYT
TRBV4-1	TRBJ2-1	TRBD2	ASSQDQEVASGDNEQF
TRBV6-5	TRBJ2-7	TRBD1	ASSYRDRRPYEQY
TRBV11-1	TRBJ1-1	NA	ASSSVTLGNTEAF
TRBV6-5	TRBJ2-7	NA	ASTPAFKRDEQY
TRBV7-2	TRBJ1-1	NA	ASSLRNLGGLNTEAF
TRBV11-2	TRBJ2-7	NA	ASSFNSPYEQY
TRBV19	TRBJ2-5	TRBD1	ASTQTGGAETQY
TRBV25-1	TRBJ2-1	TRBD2	ASTSWTSGNEQF
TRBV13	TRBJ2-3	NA	ASRSGGTDTQY
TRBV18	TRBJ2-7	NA	ASSRDALSYEQY
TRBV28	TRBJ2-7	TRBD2	ASSGRFEQY
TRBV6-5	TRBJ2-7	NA	ASSRTGTNYEQY
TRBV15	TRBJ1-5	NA	ATSRGTRNQPQH
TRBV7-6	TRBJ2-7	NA	ASSLTASYEQY
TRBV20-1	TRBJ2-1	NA	SARVLDEQF
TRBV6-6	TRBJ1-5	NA	ASSYSIGGTQPQH
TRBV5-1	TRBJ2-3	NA	ASRASTDTQY
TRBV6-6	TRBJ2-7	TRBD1	ASSPRGTGGNEQY
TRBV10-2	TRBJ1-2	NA	ASTQGTNYGYT
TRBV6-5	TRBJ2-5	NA	ASSVWGDQETQY
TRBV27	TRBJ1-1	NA	ARGQTWNTEAF
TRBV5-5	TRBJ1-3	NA	ASSLGVSSTIY
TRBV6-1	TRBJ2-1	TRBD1	ASSVGQGTYNEQF
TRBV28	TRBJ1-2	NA	ASSLGPDNYGYT
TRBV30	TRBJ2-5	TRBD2	AWSSWGGQETQY
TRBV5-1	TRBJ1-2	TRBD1	ASSSGTDPVYGYT
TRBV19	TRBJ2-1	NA	ACQTAANEQF
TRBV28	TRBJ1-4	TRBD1	ASSLRDRAIGKLF
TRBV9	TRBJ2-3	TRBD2	ASRPTSGNTDTQY
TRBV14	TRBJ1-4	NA	ASSQNTGTEIEKLF
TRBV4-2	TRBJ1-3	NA	ASSRIQTTREAGNTIY
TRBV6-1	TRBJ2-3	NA	AGQGGTSTDTQY
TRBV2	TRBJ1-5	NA	ASSEATRNQPQH
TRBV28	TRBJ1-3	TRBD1	ASSFSDRATGNTIY
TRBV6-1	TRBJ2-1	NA	ASSEMQGPYNEQF
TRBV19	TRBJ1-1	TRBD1	ASSRGQGMNTEAF
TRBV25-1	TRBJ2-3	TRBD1	ASSERGRGLVDTQY
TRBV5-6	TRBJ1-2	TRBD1	ASSSIPGTETYGYT
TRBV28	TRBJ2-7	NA	ASSLYGGPPSYEQY
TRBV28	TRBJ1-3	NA	ASKLGAGPGNTIY
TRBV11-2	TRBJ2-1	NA	ASSAGTTKNNEQF
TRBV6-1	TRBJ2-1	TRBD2	ASTPSGPHGEQF
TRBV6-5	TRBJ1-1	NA	ASSYVRAITEAF
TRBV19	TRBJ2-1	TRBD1	ASSTPGQGSDEQF
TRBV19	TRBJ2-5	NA	ASSITPLPKGVANQETQY
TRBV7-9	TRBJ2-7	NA	ASTSGYEQY
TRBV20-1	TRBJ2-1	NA	SASFYNEQF
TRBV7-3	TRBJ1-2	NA	ASSPTKTGPGYT
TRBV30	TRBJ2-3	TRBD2	AWSRLAASTDTQY
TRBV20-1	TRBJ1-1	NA	RARLNTEAF
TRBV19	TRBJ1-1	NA	ASTPWGAIGTEAF
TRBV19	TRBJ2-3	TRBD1	ASSSRTGLSDTQY